The T cell receptor (beta chain) under discussion was sequenced for a study of blood T cell repertoires in COVID-19. Study at large: Samples of COVID-19 (acute and convalescent) were obtained from the United States, Italy and Spain. PBMCs, B-cell-depleted T cells, or T cells were the source of the cDNA or gDNA that made up the material.

The CDR3 has 15 amino acids. Germline values: CDR1 MNHEY, CDR2 SVGAGI. V trimming: 6 bases; J trimming: 1 base; junction bases outside the gene matches: 4. Per the original methods: Nucleated cell counts were estimated from reference gene primer amplification. The protocol was immunoSEQ multiplex PCR, while the TCRdb copy is restricted to in-frame clones and leaves out a portion. V and J calls and clone size come straight from that table; D and trimming were deduced from the DNA. The sample yields over 100,000 clones, more than 75% seen once. The chain is built from TRBV6-5 and TRBJ2-1, with 9 bases matching TRBD2. Sequenced sample: peripheral blood. This receptor was identified in a man in his 70s with acute or convalescent COVID-19. CDR3 residues: CASSSSGESYNEQFF. CDR3 nucleotides: TGTGCCAGCAGCTCTAGCGGGGAATCCTACAATGAGCAGTTCTTC.